What follows describes a single TCR beta chain. The data were obtained in a study of patients and donors after allogeneic stem cell transplantation. V lost 1 base and J 4 bases, leaving 11 bases between the germline ends. Germline lookup yields CDR1 SGHRS and CDR2 YFSETQ. This CDR3 comprises 15 residues. TCRdb reprocessed the RT-PCR reads with MiXCR, giving one entry per CDR3 protein. Counted here are around 2,000 distinct CDR3 sequences, less than 2% occurring once; the ten biggest clones make up less than 6.5%. Sample: blood, either unsorted or a sorted T cell fraction (not recorded which). The source is a human donor who was either an allogeneic HSCT recipient or a stem cell or donor lymphocyte infusion donor (not recorded which). It is not recorded whose cells these are; they may come from a transplant donor. The rearrangement links TRBV5-1 to TRBJ1-4, with D unresolved. The CDR3 sequence is CASSLMGQDNEKLFF. The DNA for the CDR3 is TGCGCCAGCAGCTTGATGGGCCAGGATAATGAAAAACTGTTTTTT.